The sequence of this TCR beta chain was determined in a study of T and B cells in COVID-19 patients. Findings of the study overall: Early severe-case samples and blood from mildly ill patients during symptoms were in short supply.

Worth noting for this clonotype: Its antigen is currently unknown.

From blood, roughly 220-550 ng of genomic DNA served as TRB template. V lost 3 bases and J 5 bases, leaving 8 bases between the germline ends. Germline V gives CDR1 DFQATT, CDR2 SNEGSKA (reference sequence). The CDR3 is 12 residues long. TRB rearrangements were amplified by multiplex PCR with BIOMED2 TRB-A/B primers. One entry per CDR3 protein results from TCRdb running MiXCR on the multiplex PCR reads. The profile covers thousands of distinct CDR3 sequences, with approximately 27% appearing a single time and under 30% taken by the ten largest. This clonotype was obtained from a human donor who had recovered from COVID-19. The source material was blood. The chain carries TRBV20-1 and TRBJ1-5, with unresolved D. The CDR3 sequence is CSAREPYQPQHF. CDR3 nucleotide sequence: TGCAGTGCTAGGGAACCTTATCAGCCCCAGCATTTT.